The clone carrying this T cell receptor (beta chain) occurred a few times. The antigen remains unidentified. According to the study, TCR beta libraries were built with iRepertoire HTBI primers and CDR3-region Arm-PCR. TCRdb fed the multiplex PCR reads into MiXCR, producing one record per CDR3 protein. Found here are around 400,000 distinct CDR3 sequences, around 24% of them singletons; the top ten hold approximately 26%. This sample's time point: persistent/refractory GD, antithyroid drugs over 5 years with positive TRAb. There was RNA extracted from PBMCs, and the TCR library was made from it. V was shortened by 5 bases and J by 1 base, with 11 bases between the two germline ends. CDR1 MNHEY and CDR2 SMNVEV come from the germline V gene (reference sequence). The CDR3 length is 14 residues. This sample was included in a study of regulatory T cells in long-lasting Graves disease. Broader study findings: When disease was persistent, TRBV28, TRBJ1-2 and TRBJ2-5 were the favored segments.

This chain connects TRBV27 to TRBJ2-5; D not resolved. Sequenced here: peripheral blood mononuclear cells (PBMCs), sampled when the disease was refractory, from a patient treated with antithyroid drugs. The receptor was derived from a female donor with Graves disease. Written as DNA, the CDR3 is TGTGCCAGCAGTCCCTCTTTGATCCAAGAGACCCAGTACTTC. It encodes CASSPSLIQETQYF.